The 20 T cell receptor beta chains below all came from one sample that was sequenced in a study of shared T cell receptors in the human thymus. The method was immunoSEQ multiplex PCR; TCRdb's version includes in-frame clones alone and lacks a portion of them. The sample consists of about 540,000 clones, approximately 80% of them appearing once. The sample was also linked to a second study, of human thymus T cells.

Sequences were obtained from thymocytes. These receptors came from a boy in the first two years of life with a congenital heart defect.

This chain uses TRBV5-6 with TRBJ2-5, with 11 bases matching TRBD1. Germline V CDR1 and CDR2: SGHDT, YYEEEE. J lost 10 bases, V lost 2 bases, and 4 bases had no gene match. This CDR3 is 13 amino acids long. The CDR3 nucleotides read TGTGCCAGCAGCTTCCGGGACAGGGGGAGCCAGTACTTC. Protein product: CASSFRDRGSQYF.

Worth noting for this clone: Additional DNA sequences in this sample encode the identical CDR3. This sequence joins TRBV2 and TRBJ2-7, with 11 bases that match TRBD1. With V trimmed by 4 bases and J by 4 bases, 6 bases remained unmatched. This CDR3 has 15 residues. Germline CDR1 reads SNHLY; CDR2 reads FYNNEI. CDR3 in DNA: TGTGCCAGCAGTGTGGGTAGGGACAGGGGGTACGAGCAGTACTTC. This gives the protein CASSVGRDRGYEQYF.

The chain is built from TRBV29-1 and TRBJ1-1, with a possible D match to TRBD1 (5 bases). The CDR3 covers 19 residues. CDR1 is SQVTM, CDR2 ANQGSEA, per germline. V was shortened by 6 bases and J by 1 base, with 30 bases between the two germline ends. Written as DNA, the CDR3 is TGCAGCGTCGCGCGGCGTGAACGGGACTCCGTCCTGGGGAACACTGAAGCTTTCTTT. Translated: CSVARRERDSVLGNTEAFF.

The chain combines TRBV10-3 with TRBJ2-7; 15 bases are shared with TRBD2. Germline assignment: CDR1 ENHRY and CDR2 SYGVKD. V was pared by 4 bases and J by 4 bases, with 8 bases of the junction left unmatched. The CDR3 is made up of 17 amino acids. CDR3 residues: CAISGTSGRAQVYEQYF. The CDR3 bases are TGTGCCATCAGTGGGACTAGCGGGAGGGCCCAAGTTTACGAGCAGTACTTC.

In its sample, this clone was seen a few times. The V gene is TRBV28, the J gene TRBJ1-4; no clear D gene. The CDR3 contains 15 residues. With 2 bases removed from V and 7 bases from J, the gap between germline ends came to 14 bases. Germline CDR1 MDHEN, CDR2 SYDVKM. CDR3 sequence: CASSLIGMRAEKLFF. As DNA, the CDR3 is TGTGCCAGCAGTTTAATCGGGATGAGGGCTGAAAAACTGTTTTTT.

This clone was picked up a small number of times. The V gene is TRBV7-6, the J gene TRBJ1-1; TRBD1 is a possible D gene (5 bases). Germline values: CDR1 SGHVS, CDR2 FNYEAQ. V was pared by 5 bases and J by 1 base, with 14 bases between. The CDR3 loop spans 15 amino acids. The DNA for the CDR3 is TGTGCCAGCAGCCCCGTTCCCAGGGAGAACACTGAAGCTTTCTTT. Its translation: CASSPVPRENTEAFF.

The V call is TRBV27, the J call TRBJ1-1, with D possibly being TRBD1 (5 bases). Trimming removed 5 bases at V and 10 bases at J, with 20 bases between. The length of the CDR3 is 14 residues. From germline, CDR1 is MNHEY and CDR2 SMNVEV (reference sequence). In DNA form, the CDR3 reads TGTGCCAGCAGTAGGTGGATGGAAGCAGGGCCAGCTTTCTTT. It is translated as CASSRWMEAGPAFF.

This rearrangement joins TRBV10-3 to TRBJ1-5, with D perhaps matching TRBD1 (6 bases). V was shortened by 0 bases and J by 7 bases, with 13 bases between the two germline ends. Germline lookup yields CDR1 ENHRY and CDR2 SYGVKD. CDR3 length: 15 residues. CDR3 DNA: TGTGCCATCAGTGAGTCGGGGGGGCGCGCGCAGCCCCAGCATTTT. Translating it yields CAISESGGRAQPQHF.

This sequence joins TRBV5-1 and TRBJ2-3; 8 bases are a match to TRBD2. There are 16 residues in the CDR3. Losses at the gene ends were 1 base for V and 3 bases for J; bases not matched to a gene: 7. CDR1 is SGHRS and CDR2 is YFSETQ in the germline V gene. Here the CDR3 DNA reads TGCGCCAGCAGCTTGCCCCCGGGCGGGAGGACAGATACGCAGTATTTT. This gives the protein CASSLPPGGRTDTQYF.

This clone was recorded a few times. The chain carries TRBV5-6 and TRBJ1-1, with 7 bases aligning to TRBD1. The CDR3 is made up of 14 amino acids. V gave up 3 bases and J gave up 3 bases; unmatched junction bases: 5. In germline, CDR1 is SGHDT, CDR2 YYEEEE. In DNA, the CDR3 is TGTGCCAGCAGCTGGAACAGGGGTGACACTGAAGCTTTCTTT. Residues: CASSWNRGDTEAFF.

The rearrangement joins TRBV2 to TRBJ1-1; maybe TRBD1 (6 bases). Germline V gene sequence: CDR1 SNHLY, CDR2 FYNNEI. V gave up 7 bases and J gave up 5 bases, with 17 bases separating them. This CDR3 is built from 14 residues. The CDR3 protein is CASIPAGAGTEAFF. CDR3 coding DNA: TGTGCCAGCATTCCAGCGGGGGCAGGAACTGAAGCTTTCTTT. The full variable domain, completed using reference TRBV2 and TRBJ1-1, is EPEVTQTPSHQVTQMGQEVILRCVPISNHLYFYWYRQILGQKVEFLVSFYNNEISEKSEIFDDQFSVERPDGSNFTLKIRSTKLEDSAMYFCASIPAGAGTEAFFGQGTRLTVV.

The chain has TRBV5-3 and TRBJ2-3; D is unclear. TRBV5-3 counts as an open reading frame of uncertain function. The length of the CDR3 is 17 residues. Trimming left V 4 bases short and J 2 bases short, with 20 bases between. This CDR3 is CARSPFFGTADTDTQYF. The CDR3 region has the DNA TGTGCCAGAAGCCCCTTTTTCGGTACAGCAGACACAGATACGCAGTATTTT.

CDR3 amino acids: CASSQARGEGTDTEAFF. The CDR3 DNA reads as TGCGCCAGCAGCCAGGCTAGGGGGGAGGGCACAGACACTGAAGCTTTCTTT. The chain couples TRBV4-3 to TRBJ1-1; TRBD1 is a possible D gene (6 bases). In germline, CDR1 is LGHNA, CDR2 YSLEER. The CDR3 spans 17 residues. V lost 3 bases and J 3 bases, leaving 20 bases between the germline ends.

The genes are TRBV27 and TRBJ2-1, with TRBD1 matching over 10 bases. V lost 2 bases, J lost 5 bases, and 6 bases stayed unmatched. This CDR3 contains 16 residues. Looked up from germline, CDR1 is MNHEY and CDR2 is SMNVEV (reference sequence). CDR3 sequence reads: CASSLPGTGDNNEQFF. The CDR3 DNA is TGTGCCAGCAGTTTACCCGGGACAGGGGATAACAATGAGCAGTTCTTC.

The chain combines TRBV27 with TRBJ2-7; TRBD1 might be the D (6 bases). This CDR3 is built from 16 residues. Between the trimmed V and J ends, which lost 4 bases and 4 bases, there was a span of 20 bases. Germline CDR1 is MNHEY and CDR2 is SMNVEV (reference sequence). Written as DNA, the CDR3 is TGTGCCAGCAGTTCCCGCCCCAGGGGATTAAGGTACGAGCAGTACTTC. Protein product: CASSSRPRGLRYEQYF.

The chain links TRBV5-6 to TRBJ2-6; 7 positions match TRBD1. Trimming cost V 0 bases and J 0 bases; bases outside gene matches: 9. The CDR3 runs to 19 residues. Germline-derived CDR1 and CDR2 are SGHDT and YYEEEE. CDR3 sequence reads: CASSLVRGPLTSGANVLTF. Here the CDR3 DNA reads TGTGCCAGCAGCTTGGTAAGGGGGCCCCTGACCTCTGGGGCCAACGTCCTGACTTTC.

This sequence joins TRBV30 and TRBJ2-2, with TRBD2 matching over 7 bases. The CDR3 runs to 11 residues. Germline V lookup: CDR1 GTSNPN, CDR2 SVGIG (reference sequence). In nucleotides, the CDR3 is TGTTTGGCGGGAGACAGCGGGGAGCTGTTTTTT. As protein: CLAGDSGELFF.

This sequence joins TRBV2 and TRBJ2-7, with 7 bases lining up with TRBD1. V was clipped by 3 bases and J by 2 bases; unmatched bases: 4. This CDR3 contains 14 residues. Per germline, CDR1 SNHLY and CDR2 FYNNEI. CDR3 coding DNA: TGTGCCAGCAGTGAGGCAGGGGGAACCTACGAGCAGTACTTC. Amino acid sequence: CASSEAGGTYEQYF.

The chain employs TRBV5-4 and TRBJ2-5, with 7 positions matching TRBD2. The CDR3 is 17 amino acids. J lost 2 bases, V lost 3 bases, and 13 bases had no gene match. Germline V gene sequence: CDR1 SGHNT, CDR2 YYREEE (reference sequence). CDR3 loop: CASSWGEGKLEQETQYF. CDR3 sequence (DNA): TGTGCCAGCAGCTGGGGGGAGGGCAAACTTGAACAAGAGACCCAGTACTTC.

This clone turned up a few times. This sequence joins TRBV7-8 and TRBJ1-4; no reliable D call. Germline V gene lookup returns CDR1 SGHVS and CDR2 FQNEAQ. This CDR3 comprises 13 residues. With 5 bases removed from V and 8 bases from J, the gap between germline ends came to 12 bases. This CDR3 reads CASSLGAPEKLFF. In DNA form, the CDR3 reads TGTGCCAGCAGCCTGGGAGCCCCCGAAAAACTGTTTTTT. Using reference TRBV7-8 and TRBJ1-4 for the parts outside the CDR3, the full variable domain is GAGVSQSPRYKVAKRGQDVALRCDPISGHVSLFWYQQALGQGPEFLTYFQNEAQLDKSGLPSDRFFAERPEGSVSTLKIQRTQQEDSAVYLCASSLGAPEKLFFGSGTQLSVL.